The source of this TCR beta chain is a study of T cell responses to AZD1222 COVID-19 vaccine. Looked up from germline, CDR1 is SGHAT and CDR2 is FQNNGV. After removal of 3 bases from V and 8 bases from J, the junction contained 10 bases not matched to a gene. This CDR3 has 16 residues. Using immunoSEQ multiplex PCR, the repertoire was profiled, and TCRdb retains in-frame clones only, with some absent. The table has over 120,000 clones, 93% seen once. The material was peripheral blood, obtained on day 0 of AZD1222 vaccination. The rearrangement links TRBV11-2 to TRBJ1-2, with 12 bases that match TRBD1. This receptor was identified in an adult in good health. The chain's CDR3 is CASSFIPGQGAGGYTF. The DNA for the CDR3 is TGTGCCAGCAGCTTCATCCCGGGACAGGGGGCCGGCGGCTACACCTTC.